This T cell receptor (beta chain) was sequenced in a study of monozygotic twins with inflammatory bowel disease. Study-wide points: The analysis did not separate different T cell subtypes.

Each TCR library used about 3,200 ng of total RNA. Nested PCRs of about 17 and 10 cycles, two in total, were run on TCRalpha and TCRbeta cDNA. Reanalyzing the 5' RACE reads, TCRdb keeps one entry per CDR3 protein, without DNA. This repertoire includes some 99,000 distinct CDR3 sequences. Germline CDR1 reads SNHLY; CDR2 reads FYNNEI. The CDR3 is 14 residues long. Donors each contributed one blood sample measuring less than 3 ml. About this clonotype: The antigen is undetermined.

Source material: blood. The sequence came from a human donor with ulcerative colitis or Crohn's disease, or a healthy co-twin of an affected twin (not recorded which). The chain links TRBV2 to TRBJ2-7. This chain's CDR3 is CASSYVGGPYEQYF.